The rows below give T cell receptor beta chains drawn from one sample of a study of T cells in Graves' hyperthyroidism and ophthalmopathy. MiXCR, applied by TCRdb to the multiplex PCR reads, yields one record per CDR3 protein. The data contain about 600,000 distinct CDR3 sequences, roughly 16% of them singletons. The sample was blood. These receptors were collected from a woman aged 40 to 50 with Graves' ophthalmopathy. CDR3s include the opening cysteine and the closing phenylalanine or tryptophan. D genes are given only for firm matches. Size is stated for part of the rows, as once, few or many counts, or as a class when the clone is expanded.

abundance	d_gene	v_gene	len	j_gene	CDR3aa	CDR3nt
-	-	TRBV7-3	10	TRBJ1-6	CAAEVSPLHF	TGTGCCGCCGAGGTTTCACCCCTCCACTTT
-	-	TRBV20-1	15	TRBJ2-5	CSASYSQKSQETQYF	TGCAGTGCTAGTTACAGTCAGAAGTCACAAGAGACCCAGTACTTC
many	-	TRBV9	16	TRBJ2-1	CASSVGSGAPYNEQFF	TGTGCCAGCAGCGTAGGATCAGGGGCCCCGTACAATGAGCAGTTCTTC
many	TRBD2	TRBV28	15	TRBJ2-1	CASSGGGAGYNEQFF	TGTGCCAGCAGCGGCGGGGGGGCCGGTTACAATGAGCAGTTCTTC
many	-	TRBV30	13	TRBJ1-1	CAWSVNRYTEAFF	TGTGCCTGGAGTGTCAACAGGTACACTGAAGCTTTCTTT
-	-	TRBV12-3/TRBV12-4	15	TRBJ1-6	CASLQGQWGNSPLHF	TGTGCCAGCCTCCAGGGACAATGGGGCAATTCACCCCTCCACTTT
-	-	TRBV18	13	TRBJ2-2	CASSPRRTGELFF	TGTGCCAGCTCACCGAGAAGGACCGGGGAGCTGTTTTTT
many	-	TRBV11-2	16	TRBJ2-1	CASSLVRTGLSNEQFF	TGTGCCAGCAGCTTAGTGCGGACTGGCCTCAGTAATGAGCAGTTCTTC
few	-	TRBV2	14	TRBJ2-7	CASSEIARSYEQYF	TGTGCCAGCAGTGAAATCGCCAGGAGCTACGAGCAGTACTTC
-	-	TRBV6-1	12	TRBJ1-5	CASSELGQPQHF	TGTGCCAGCAGTGAATTAGGTCAGCCCCAGCATTTT
few	TRBD2	TRBV15	17	TRBJ2-1	CATSRDPGLADYNEQFF	TGTGCCACCAGCAGAGACCCGGGACTAGCGGATTACAATGAGCAGTTCTTC
many	TRBD2	TRBV11-2	17	TRBJ2-3	CASSRRSGKFTTDTQYF	TGTGCCAGCAGCCGTAGAAGCGGGAAATTCACCACAGATACGCAGTATTTT
few	-	TRBV2	14	TRBJ1-5	CASSGWPVTDTQHF	TGTGCCAGCAGTGGTTGGCCAGTAACAGATACGCAGCATTTT
many	-	TRBV28	16	TRBJ1-6	CASSFGGRGVRSPLHF	TGTGCCAGCAGTTTTGGGGGGCGCGGGGTACGGTCACCCCTCCACTTT
few	TRBD2	TRBV6-1	15	TRBJ2-5	CASTSGGRAAETQYF	TGTGCCAGCACCTCGGGCGGGAGGGCCGCAGAGACCCAGTACTTC
-	TRBD2	TRBV20-1	15	TRBJ2-3	CSAPRLAGARDTQYF	TGCAGTGCTCCCCGACTAGCGGGAGCGAGAGATACGCAGTATTTT
many	-	TRBV15	13	TRBJ2-7	CATSRDRLYEQYF	TGTGCCACCAGCAGAGATAGGCTCTACGAGCAGTACTTC
-	TRBD2	TRBV9	17	TRBJ2-3	CASSAGAGGQYTDTQYF	TGTGCCAGCAGCGCAGGAGCGGGGGGGCAGTACACAGATACGCAGTATTTT
-	TRBD2	TRBV11-2	15	TRBJ2-7	CASSAGVVAVYEQYF	TGTGCCAGCAGCGCGGGGGTGGTAGCGGTCTACGAGCAGTACTTC
few	TRBD1	TRBV5-5	15	TRBJ2-7	CASRPAGTGSYEQYF	TGTGCCAGCAGACCCGCCGGGACAGGGTCCTACGAGCAGTACTTC
many	-	TRBV2	15	TRBJ1-4	CASSESADTNEKLFF	TGTGCCAGCAGTGAGTCCGCCGACACAAATGAAAAACTGTTTTTT
few	-	TRBV19	13	TRBJ2-1	CASSMGVYNEQFF	TGTGCCAGTAGTATGGGGGTCTACAATGAGCAGTTCTTC
-	-	TRBV30	13	TRBJ1-5	CAWTMGGNQPQHF	TGTGCCTGGACTATGGGGGGCAATCAGCCCCAGCACTTT
many	-	TRBV6-2/TRBV6-3	15	TRBJ1-2	CASSYELGQLYGYTF	TGTGCCAGCAGTTACGAGCTTGGACAGCTCTATGGCTACACCTTC
-	-	TRBV4-1	14	TRBJ2-2	CASSQEQNTGELFF	TGCGCCAGCAGCCAAGAACAGAACACCGGGGAGCTGTTTTTT
few	-	TRBV29-1	12	TRBJ2-1	CSVEGSGWVQFF	TGCAGCGTTGAGGGTTCAGGCTGGGTGCAGTTCTTC
few	TRBD1	TRBV5-6	16	TRBJ2-5	CASSLAAGTGMGTQYF	TGTGCCAGCAGCTTGGCCGCCGGGACAGGGATGGGGACCCAGTACTTC
-	-	TRBV6-1	15	TRBJ2-2	CASSEQGPNTGGLFF	TGTGCCAGCAGCGAACAGGGCCCGAACACCGGGGGGCTGTTTTTT
many	-	TRBV3-1	15	TRBJ1-2	CASSQVGNSHYGYTF	TGTGCCAGCAGCCAAGTGGGGAACAGCCATTATGGCTACACCTTC
-	-	TRBV4-1	17	TRBJ1-5	CASRHLIGPYSNQPQHF	TGCGCCAGCAGACACTTGATCGGGCCTTATAGCAATCAGCCCCAGCATTTT
many	TRBD2	TRBV20-1	16	TRBJ2-7	CSARPGTSGVSYEQYF	TGCAGTGCTAGACCCGGGACTAGCGGAGTTTCCTACGAGCAGTACTTC
many	-	TRBV10-3	16	TRBJ1-3	CAISERPGGSGNTIYF	TGTGCCATCAGTGAGCGGCCGGGAGGCTCTGGAAACACCATATATTTT
many	TRBD2	TRBV16	15	TRBJ2-1	CASSQYSLAGAEQFF	TGTGCCAGCAGCCAATATTCACTAGCGGGAGCTGAGCAGTTCTTC
many	TRBD1	TRBV6-1	16	TRBJ1-5	CASSARTGDFGQPQHF	TGTGCCAGCAGTGCACGGACAGGGGATTTTGGTCAGCCCCAGCATTTT
few	TRBD1	TRBV27	14	TRBJ2-2	CASSFRDRNGELFF	TGTGCCAGCAGTTTCCGGGACAGAAACGGGGAGCTGTTTTTT
-	-	TRBV11-2	16	TRBJ1-1	CASSGGRAPLNTEAFF	TGTGCCAGCAGCGGAGGCAGGGCACCCTTGAACACTGAAGCTTTCTTT
-	TRBD2	TRBV7-9	18	TRBJ2-3	CASSLAGTSGGPTDTQYF	TGTGCCAGCAGCTTGGCCGGGACTAGCGGGGGACCTACAGATACGCAGTATTTT
many	-	TRBV11-2	13	TRBJ1-1	CASSLTQNTEAFF	TGTGCCAGCAGCTTAACACAGAACACTGAAGCTTTCTTT
-	-	TRBV4-1	15	TRBJ2-2	CASRNSISNTGELFF	TGCGCCAGCAGAAACAGCATCTCGAACACCGGGGAGCTGTTTTTT
-	-	TRBV20-1	14	TRBJ1-4	CSAKAHSTNEKLFF	TGCAGTGCTAAGGCACACTCAACTAATGAAAAACTGTTTTTT
many	TRBD2	TRBV20-1	14	TRBJ2-1	CSAITSGGYNEQFF	TGCAGTGCCATAACTAGCGGGGGGTACAATGAGCAGTTCTTC